This entry lists 5 T cell receptor beta chains sequenced from one sample in a study of T-cell memory formation after mild COVID-19. MiXCR, applied by TCRdb to the 5' RACE reads, yields one record per CDR3 protein. Among hundreds of thousands of distinct CDR3 sequences listed, about 20% were seen once. Sequenced: PBMCs or a T cell subset sorted from them (not recorded which). The receptor set was obtained from an adult woman who had mild COVID-19 (a few samples of this study predate the infection). Cell type and time point are not known.

This clonotype has more than one count but fewer than ten. The genes are TRBV12-3 or TRBV12-4 and TRBJ2-3; 9 bases fit TRBD2. There are 15 residues in the CDR3. The J segment lost 6 bases and the V segment lost 4 bases, leaving 8 bases of the junction unmatched. The CDR3 sequence: CASSSLAGESDTQYF. CDR3 nucleotide sequence: TGTGCCAGCAGTTCTTTAGCGGGGGAGAGCGATACGCAGTATTTT.

This chain uses TRBV11-2 with TRBJ2-3; 11 nucleotides match TRBD2. In germline, CDR1 is SGHAT, CDR2 FQNNGV. V shed 6 bases and J 7 bases; nucleotides not matched to a gene: 18. The CDR3 extends over 18 amino acids. Written as DNA, the CDR3 is TGTGCCAGCAGAGGCGTTAAAGTTATAGCGGGAGGGACAAATACGCAGTATTTT. It specifies CASRGVKVIAGGTNTQYF. Based on the CDR3 plus reference TRBV11-2 and TRBJ2-3, the full variable domain is EAGVAQSPRYKIIEKRQSVAFWCNPISGHATLYWYQQILGQGPKLLIQFQNNGVVDDSQLPKDRFSAERLKGVDSTLKIQPAKLEDSAVYLCASRGVKVIAGGTNTQYFGPGTRLTVL.

The genes are TRBV6-5 and TRBJ2-7, with 8 bases identical to TRBD2. Germline V CDR1 and CDR2: MNHEY, SVGAGI. J lost 2 bases, V lost 6 bases, and 6 bases had no gene match. This CDR3 is built from 14 residues. CDR3 bases: TGTGCCAGCAGGTATACTAGCGGCACCTACGAGCAGTACTTC. It specifies CASRYTSGTYEQYF.

The chain is built from TRBV15 and TRBJ2-7; a weak D match, TRBD1 (5 bases). Trimming removed 1 base at V and 2 bases at J, with 9 bases between. Germline CDR1 reads LNHNV; CDR2 reads YYDKDF (reference sequence). The CDR3 is made up of 14 amino acids. CDR3 sequence: CATSRGAGPYEQYF. DNA of the CDR3: TGTGCCACCAGCAGAGGGGCAGGGCCCTACGAGCAGTACTTC. Supplemented by reference TRBV15 and TRBJ2-7, the full variable domain reads DAMVIQNPRYQVTQFGKPVTLSCSQTLNHNVMYWYQQKSSQAPKLLFHYYDKDFNNEADTPDNFQSRRPNTSFCFLDIRSPGLGDTAMYLCATSRGAGPYEQYFGPGTRLTVT.

This sequence joins TRBV21-1 and TRBJ2-7. TRBV21-1 is given as a pseudogene. The CDR3 runs to 12 residues. The CDR3 region has the DNA TGTGCCAGCAGCAAAAGTGGCTACGAGCAGTACTTC. Protein product: CASSKSGYEQYF.